This is a list of T cell receptor beta chains from one sample in a study of human T cells and chemical hapten exposure. MiXCR was run by TCRdb on the RACE reads, yielding one entry per CDR3 protein. The sample carries nearly 95,000 distinct CDR3 sequences, 9.5% to 11% recorded once. The sequences come from whole blood, collected in connection with sensitization to the hapten diphenylcyclopropenone (DPC). The receptors shown here come from a man aged 40-49 years with alopecia areata. Some clones in this sample may be carry-over from other donors' samples. The CDR3 runs from the conserved cysteine through the conserved F or W. A D gene is named only where the DNA matches it firmly. Clone size is not always given. Where it is, it says once, few, many or a class for expanded clones.

>TRBD1|few|TRBJ1-1|TRBV11-2
TGTGCCAGCAGCTTAAAACAGGGGGCGCCCACTGAAGCTTTCTTT
CASSLKQGAPTEAFF
>TRBD2|few|TRBJ2-1|TRBV20-1
TGCAGTGCTAGAGCGAATAGCGGGAATGCCTTTCGAGAGCAGTTCTTC
CSARANSGNAFREQFF
>TRBD2|few|TRBJ2-5|TRBV5-1
TGCGCCAGCAGCTTGGGAATACTAGCGGGAGAGCCACAAGAGACCCAGTACTTC
CASSLGILAGEPQETQYF
>TRBD2|-|TRBJ2-1|TRBV10-2
TGCGCCAGCAGTGAGCCTATCCTAGCGGGAGGAGCTGGTGAGCAGTTCTTC
CASSEPILAGGAGEQFF
>-|many|TRBJ2-1|TRBV6-1
TGTGCCAGCAGTGTATTGGGGGGACTCTACAATGAGCAGTTCTTC
CASSVLGGLYNEQFF
>-|-|TRBJ1-1|TRBV5-1
TGCGCCAGCAGCTCGCGTGAAGGGTGGACTGAAGCTTTCTTT
CASSSREGWTEAFF
>-|few|TRBJ2-3|TRBV9
TGTGCCAGCAGCGTAGTTACCGCACCAGATACGCAGTATTTT
CASSVVTAPDTQYF
>-|many|TRBJ2-1|TRBV24-1
TGTGCCACCAGTGATACAGGACGAAAGGGAGGTGAGCAGTTCTTC
CATSDTGRKGGEQFF
>TRBD2|many|TRBJ2-1|TRBV6-2/TRBV6-3
TGTGGCGTACGGGGGAGGGCCGGTGAGCAGTTCTTC
CGVRGRAGEQFF
>-|-|TRBJ2-1|TRBV3-1
TGTGCCAGCAGCCAAGAGGGTACGGGCTATGAGCAGTTCTTC
CASSQEGTGYEQFF
>TRBD2|few|TRBJ2-3|TRBV9
TGTGCCAGCAGCCCAACCCCTGGACTAGCGGGAGGTGGGGATACGCAGTATTTT
CASSPTPGLAGGGDTQYF
>-|medium-sized|TRBJ2-7|TRBV9
TGTGCCAGCAGCGTCCAAGACAGCGACTCCTACGAGCAGTACTTC
CASSVQDSDSYEQYF
>TRBD2|many|TRBJ2-5|TRBV10-3
TGTGCCATCAGTGGGAGTAGCGGGGACCTACAAGAGACCCAGTACTTC
CAISGSSGDLQETQYF
>-|few|TRBJ2-3|TRBV4-1
TGCGCCAGCAGCCAAGTGCGGGGTGGCACAGATACGCAGTATTTT
CASSQVRGGTDTQYF
>-|few|TRBJ2-3|TRBV29-1
TGCAGCGTTGTGGTTCAGGAGCGGATCACAGATACGCAGTATTTT
CSVVVQERITDTQYF
>-|many|TRBJ1-6|TRBV5-1
TGCGCCAGCAGCTTGCTCAGCGTTAATTCACCCCTCCACTTT
CASSLLSVNSPLHF
>-|few|TRBJ1-1|TRBV7-9
TGTGCCAGCAGCCCCCCAGGAGGGGGGAACACTGAAGCTTTCTTT
CASSPPGGGNTEAFF
>-|-|TRBJ2-6|TRBV5-1
TGCGCCAGCAGCCCCCTGGTCTCTGGGGCCAACGTCCTGACTTTC
CASSPLVSGANVLTF
>TRBD2|-|TRBJ2-3|TRBV3-1
TGTGCCAGCAGTTTGGCTAGCGGGAGGGATACGCAGTATTTT
CASSLASGRDTQYF
>-|many|TRBJ1-5|TRBV12-3/TRBV12-4
TGTGCCAGCGGGAAACTGACAGGAATTAGCAATCAGCCCCAGCATTTT
CASGKLTGISNQPQHF
>-|-|TRBJ2-7|TRBV5-1
TGCGCCAGCAGCTTGGCGGGGACAACCTACGAGCAGTACTTC
CASSLAGTTYEQYF
>TRBD1|few|TRBJ2-5|TRBV29-1
TGCAGCGTTGAACAGGGGGAAGAGACCCAGTACTTC
CSVEQGEETQYF
>-|few|TRBJ2-1|TRBV6-1
TGTGCCAGCAGTGTCACCAGGGGCTCGTTTGGTGAGCAGTTCTTC
CASSVTRGSFGEQFF
>-|many|TRBJ1-3|TRBV12-3/TRBV12-4
TGTGCCAGCAGTCCGCCCGTCTCTGGAAACACCATATATTTT
CASSPPVSGNTIYF
>-|few|TRBJ2-2|TRBV7-9
TGTGCCAGCAGCTTAGGGACAGCATACACCGGGGAGCTGTTTTTT
CASSLGTAYTGELFF
>-|-|TRBJ1-2|TRBV6-5
TGTGCCAGCAGTCGAAGATCCTATGGCTACACCTTC
CASSRRSYGYTF
>TRBD2|many|TRBJ2-7|TRBV7-2
TGTGCCAGCAGCGCCAGACTAGCGGGAGGGGCCTACGAGCAGTACTTC
CASSARLAGGAYEQYF
>-|-|TRBJ2-6|TRBV6-2/TRBV6-3
TGTGCCAGCTCCACACGGGATACTGGGGCCAACGTCCTGACTTTC
CASSTRDTGANVLTF
>-|many|TRBJ1-5|TRBV30
TGTGCCTGGAGTGTTGGGGAGGGCAATCAGCCCCAGCATTTT
CAWSVGEGNQPQHF
>TRBD1|many|TRBJ1-2|TRBV7-2
TGTGCCAGCAGCCATGGACAGGGGGCTAGCTACACCTTC
CASSHGQGASYTF
>-|few|TRBJ2-7|TRBV5-4
TGTGCCAGCAGCCCCGGGGTGGGTGAGCAGTACTTC
CASSPGVGEQYF
>-|many|TRBJ2-6|TRBV27
TGTGCCAGCAGCCGAAGAGACTCTGGGGCCAACGTCCTGACTTTC
CASSRRDSGANVLTF
>-|few|TRBJ1-5|TRBV6-6
TGTGCCAGCATCGCAAGACCCAATCAGCCCCAGCATTTT
CASIARPNQPQHF
>TRBD1|few|TRBJ2-7|TRBV11-2
TGTGCCAGCAGCCCGAACTCAGGGGGCGACGAGCAGTACTTC
CASSPNSGGDEQYF
>-|few|TRBJ2-3|TRBV20-1
TGCAGTGCTAGTTCCCGTGGGAGTTGGGCAGATACGCAGTATTTT
CSASSRGSWADTQYF
>-|-|TRBJ2-6|TRBV5-1
TGCGCCAGCAGCTTAGAGGGTTTCTCTGGGGCCAACGTCCTGACTTTC
CASSLEGFSGANVLTF
>-|few|TRBJ1-1|TRBV20-1
TGCAGTGCTAGTAGGGTAAGGGGTGGTGTTGACACTGAAGCTTTCTTT
CSASRVRGGVDTEAFF
>TRBD2|many|TRBJ2-1|TRBV11-2
TGTGCCAGCAGCCCCCGACTAGCGGGAGCCGATTATGAGCAGTTCTTC
CASSPRLAGADYEQFF
>TRBD1|many|TRBJ1-1|TRBV29-1
TGCAGCGTTGTAAAGACTGGGACAGCGAACACTGAAGCTTTCTTT
CSVVKTGTANTEAFF
>-|-|TRBJ2-5|TRBV7-2
TGTGCCAGCAGCTTAGAGGGGAGACAAGAGACCCAGTACTTC
CASSLEGRQETQYF
>-|few|TRBJ2-6|TRBV27
TGTGCCAGCAGTTTTAGGAGGGGTAGGGGCCCTGGGGCCAACGTCCTGACTTTC
CASSFRRGRGPGANVLTF